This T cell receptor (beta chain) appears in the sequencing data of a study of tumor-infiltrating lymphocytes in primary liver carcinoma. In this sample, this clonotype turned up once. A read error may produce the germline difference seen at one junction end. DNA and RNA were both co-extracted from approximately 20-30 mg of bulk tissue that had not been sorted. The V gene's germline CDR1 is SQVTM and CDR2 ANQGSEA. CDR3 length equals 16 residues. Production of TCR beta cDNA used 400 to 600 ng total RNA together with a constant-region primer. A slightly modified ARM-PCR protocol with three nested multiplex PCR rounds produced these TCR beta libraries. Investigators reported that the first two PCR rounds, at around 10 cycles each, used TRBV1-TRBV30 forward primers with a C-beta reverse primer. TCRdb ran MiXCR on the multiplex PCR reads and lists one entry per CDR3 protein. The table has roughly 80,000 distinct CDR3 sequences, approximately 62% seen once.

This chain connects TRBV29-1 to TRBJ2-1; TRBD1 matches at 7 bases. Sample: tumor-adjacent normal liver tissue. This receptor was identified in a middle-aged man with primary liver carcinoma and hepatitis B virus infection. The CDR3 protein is CSVEDTDRSSCNEQFF. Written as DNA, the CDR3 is TGCAGCGTTGAAGATACGGACAGGTCATCCTGCAATGAGCAGTTCTTC.